This TCR beta chain was profiled in a study of shared clonotypes between healthy human individuals. Germline CDR1 reads ENHRY; CDR2 reads SYGVKD. With 11 bases clipped from V and 10 bases from J, the junction kept 11 bases outside the gene matches. This CDR3 comprises 13 residues. General study findings and limits: What naive subsets generally showed was a larger estimated richness than memory subsets showed.

The assay was immunoSEQ multiplex PCR, and TCRdb's table has in-frame clones only and misses some. There are about 980,000 clones in the sample; approximately 80% occur only once, and approximately 1.5% lies in the top ten. Comment on this clone: Its cognate antigen is unknown.

The V and J genes are TRBV10-3 and TRBJ1-6, with 7 bases fitting TRBD1. This TCR derives from a man aged 18 to 35 in good health. Sequencing used memory CD4+ T cells sorted from blood. The subset is: CD45RA-negative fraction. DNA of the CDR3: TGTGCCTCGTCCCGGGACAGTGGGTCACCCCTCCACTTT. Amino acids: CASSRDSGSPLHF.